Presented here are 20 T cell receptor beta chains from one specimen sequenced in a study of shared clonotypes between healthy human individuals. Selected positively for CCR7 and CD45RO-negative, naive CD8 cells excluded terminally differentiated effector memory CD45RA+ cells. Clones were read by immunoSEQ multiplex PCR, and TCRdb kept only the in-frame ones, dropping some. The sample shows some 2,000,000 clones, about 95% of them seen only once. Sequenced sample: naive CD8+ T cells sorted from blood. The receptor set was obtained from a man aged 18 to 29 in good health.

V and J are TRBV7-2 and TRBJ1-5; possible D gene TRBD1, 6 bases. V gave up 2 bases and J gave up 2 bases, with 13 bases separating them. The CDR3 covers 16 residues. Germline V lookup: CDR1 SGHTA, CDR2 FQGNSA. CDR3 loop: CASSLYEGEGNQPQHF. As DNA, the CDR3 is TGTGCCAGCAGCTTATATGAGGGGGAGGGCAATCAGCCCCAGCATTTT. The full variable domain, completed using reference TRBV7-2 and TRBJ1-5, is GAGVSQSPSNKVTEKGKDVELRCDPISGHTALYWYRQSLGQGLEFLIYFQGNSAPDKSGLPSDRFSAERTGGSVSTLTIQRTQQEDSAVYLCASSLYEGEGNQPQHFGDGTRLSIL.

About this clone: The junction departs from germline at one end; a sequencing error may be responsible. The chain is built from TRBV7-7 and TRBJ1-2; D is unresolved. CDR3 length: 15 amino acids. Germline V lookup: CDR1 SSHAT, CDR2 FNYEAQ (reference sequence). The CDR3 DNA reads TGTGCTAGCAGCCCCGCGCTGTACGAGGACTATGGCTACACCTTC. This codes for CASSPALYEDYGYTF. The whole variable domain, remainder taken from reference TRBV7-7 and TRBJ1-2, is GAGVSQSPRYKVTKRGQDVTLRCDPISSHATLYWYQQALGQGPEFLTYFNYEAQPDKSGLPSDRFSAERPEGSISTLTIQRTEQRDSAMYRCASSPALYEDYGYTFGSGTRLTVV.

This chain links TRBV6-1 with TRBJ1-4; 8 nucleotides agree with TRBD1. Germline V CDR1 and CDR2: MNHNS, SASEGT. This CDR3 has 15 amino acids. V lost 0 bases and J lost 7; bases outside the gene matches: 4. CDR3 loop: CASSEATGAIEKLFF. The CDR3 DNA follows: TGTGCCAGCAGTGAAGCGACAGGGGCTATTGAAAAACTGTTTTTT.

In its sample, this clone was seen once. The chain joins TRBV12-5 to TRBJ1-1; D uncertain. CDR3 length: 13 residues. Between the trimmed V and J ends, which lost 2 bases and 2 bases, there was a span of 6 bases. Germline V CDR1 and CDR2: LGHNT, FRNRAP. This chain's CDR3 is CASGLPYNTEAFF. For the CDR3, the DNA is TGTGCTAGTGGTTTGCCTTATAACACTGAAGCTTTCTTT.

The J gene is TRBJ2-2, the V gene TRBV7-9; 9 nucleotides match TRBD2. Germline lookup yields CDR1 SEHNR and CDR2 FQNEAQ (reference sequence). Trimming at V came to 8 bases and at J to 6 bases, leaving 10 bases not matched to a gene. This CDR3 has 15 residues. DNA of the CDR3: TGTGCCAGCGAGGTGGTAGCGGGAGTTCCCGGGGAGCTGTTTTTT. This gives the protein CASEVVAGVPGELFF. Together with reference TRBV7-9 and TRBJ2-2, the CDR3 gives the full variable domain: DTGVSQNPRHKITKRGQNVTFRCDPISEHNRLYWYRQTLGQGPEFLTYFQNEAQLEKSRLLSDRFSAERPKGSFSTLEIQRTEQGDSAMYLCASEVVAGVPGELFFGEGSRLTVL.

The rearrangement links TRBV7-2 to TRBJ2-1, with D unclear. The CDR3 length is 11 residues. V was cut by 5 bases and J by 5 bases, with 4 bases left in between. Germline-derived CDR1 and CDR2 are SGHTA and FQGNSA. CDR3 residues: CASSQNNEQFF. Written as DNA, the CDR3 is TGTGCCAGCAGCCAAAACAATGAGCAGTTCTTC.

V gene TRBV6-1 combines with J gene TRBJ2-6; the match to TRBD1 covers 9 bases. The V and J ends lost 4 bases and 3 bases, in that order; junction bases with no gene match: 7. The CDR3 has 17 residues. The germline V gene has CDR1 MNHNS and CDR2 SASEGT. The CDR3 loop reads CASSAPRDRVGANVLTF. CDR3 nucleotides: TGTGCCAGCAGTGCCCCCCGGGACAGGGTTGGGGCCAACGTCCTGACTTTC.

CDR3 in amino acids: CASSLVQREAAGELFF. CDR3 DNA sequence: TGTGCCAGCAGCTTAGTGCAGCGGGAGGCGGCCGGGGAGCTGTTTTTT. The chain combines TRBV7-6 with TRBJ2-2; the match to TRBD2 covers 9 bases. The CDR3 has 16 amino acids. Germline trimming cut 1 base from V and 6 bases from J; bases unmatched to any gene: 6. The germline gives CDR1 SGHVS, CDR2 FNYEAQ.

The chain links TRBV13 to TRBJ2-5, with D perhaps matching TRBD2 (5 bases). This CDR3 spans 16 amino acids. V dropped 2 bases and J dropped 3 bases, with 16 bases sitting between them. The V gene's germline CDR1 is PRHDT and CDR2 FYEKMQ (reference sequence). Written as DNA, the CDR3 is TGTGCCAGCAGCTTAAGTTTTGAGGGAGAGAAAGAGACCCAGTACTTC. It encodes CASSLSFEGEKETQYF.

This clone was picked up one time. The chain carries TRBV15 and TRBJ2-5; 11 bases align to TRBD2. This CDR3 is 15 amino acids long. Germline trimming cut 2 bases from V and 3 bases from J; bases unmatched to any gene: 2. The germline V gene has CDR1 LNHNV and CDR2 YYDKDF (reference sequence). CDR3 residues: CATSRNSGGEETQYF. Written as DNA, the CDR3 is TGTGCCACCAGCAGAAATAGCGGGGGGGAAGAGACCCAGTACTTC.

This chain joins TRBV9 and TRBJ1-1, with D possibly matching TRBD1 (5 bases). The CDR3 length is 13 residues. The germline V gene has CDR1 SGDLS and CDR2 YYNGEE. V lost 2 bases and J 3 bases, leaving 8 bases between the germline ends. CDR3 region: CASSVDSYTEAFF. CDR3 sequence (DNA): TGTGCCAGCAGCGTCGACAGCTACACTGAAGCTTTCTTT.

The chain employs TRBV7-9 and TRBJ2-3; D is ambiguous. The germline V and J ends were trimmed by 1 base and 3 bases, with 8 bases remaining between them. This CDR3 region has 14 residues. The germline CDR1 and CDR2 sequences are SEHNR and FQNEAQ (reference sequence). CDR3 DNA sequence: TGTGCCAGCAGCTTAGTGGTTAAAACAGATACGCAGTATTTT. Translating gives CASSLVVKTDTQYF.

V gene TRBV6-5 combines with J gene TRBJ1-1; 7 positions agree with TRBD1. The V segment lost 4 bases and the J segment 7 bases; nucleotides outside the gene matches: 3. Germline V gene data show CDR1 as MNHEY and CDR2 as SVGAGI. This CDR3 comprises 12 residues. The DNA of the CDR3 is TGTGCCAGCAGTTCGGGGACAGTTGAAGCTTTCTTT. It is translated as CASSSGTVEAFF.

This clone was observed a single time. The chain uses TRBV7-8 and TRBJ1-5; D is perhaps TRBD1 (5 bases). The germline V gene encodes CDR1 SGHVS and CDR2 FQNEAQ. Trimming removed 5 bases at V and 3 bases at J, with 11 bases between. The CDR3 is 14 amino acids. CDR3: CASSPGGSNQPQHF. CDR3 sequence (DNA): TGTGCCAGCAGCCCCGGGGGATCCAATCAGCCCCAGCATTTT.

The chain uses TRBV27 and TRBJ2-1, with D perhaps matching TRBD2 (6 bases). V was cut by 6 bases and J by 4 bases, with 16 bases left in between. The germline V gene encodes CDR1 MNHEY and CDR2 SMNVEV (reference sequence). The CDR3 covers 15 residues. The CDR3 DNA follows: TGTGCCAGCAGCCCCGGTGAGCGGGTTTACAATGAGCAGTTCTTC. Translating it yields CASSPGERVYNEQFF.

In this sample, this clone turned up once. The V gene is TRBV6-5, the J gene TRBJ2-7, with 10 bases that match TRBD1. This CDR3 region has 16 residues. The J segment lost 5 bases and the V segment lost 2 bases, leaving 9 bases of the junction unmatched. From germline, CDR1 is MNHEY and CDR2 SVGAGI. The CDR3 sequence is CASSYTNTGTGDEQYF. DNA of the CDR3: TGTGCCAGCAGTTACACAAATACCGGGACAGGGGACGAGCAGTACTTC.

The CDR3 DNA reads TGTGCCAGCAGTTACGAAGGCAATACGCAGTATTTT. Its translation is CASSYEGNTQYF. V is TRBV6-5 and J is TRBJ2-3; D remains ambiguous. This CDR3 is built from 12 residues. V was trimmed by 2 bases and J by 7 bases, leaving 7 bases between them. Germline V gives CDR1 MNHEY, CDR2 SVGAGI.

The chain links TRBV12-5 to TRBJ2-7; D remains unclear. The CDR3 runs to 13 residues. Looked up from germline, CDR1 is LGHNT and CDR2 is FRNRAP. Trimming shortened V by 3 bases and J by 0 bases, and 6 bases separated the two germline ends. The CDR3 here is CASGFGLSYEQYF. The CDR3 bases are TGTGCTAGTGGTTTTGGGCTCTCCTACGAGCAGTACTTC.

V and J are TRBV7-6 and TRBJ2-7, with D maybe TRBD2 (5 bases). Germline V lookup: CDR1 SGHVS, CDR2 FNYEAQ. The length of the CDR3 is 15 residues. Between the trimmed V and J ends, which lost 2 bases and 2 bases, there was a span of 13 bases. CDR3 in DNA: TGTGCCAGCAGCTTACTGCGGGCCCCAACCTACGAGCAGTACTTC. It translates to CASSLLRAPTYEQYF. The full variable domain, its missing parts supplied by reference TRBV7-6 and TRBJ2-7, is GAGVSQSPRYKVTKRGQDVALRCDPISGHVSLYWYRQALGQGPEFLTYFNYEAQQDKSGLPNDRFSAERPEGSISTLTIQRTEQRDSAMYRCASSLLRAPTYEQYFGPGTRLTVT.

The chain carries TRBV4-2 and TRBJ2-5; TRBD2 agrees at 8 bases. CDR3 length equals 16 residues. The V gene end was trimmed by 1 base and the J gene end by 1 base; junction bases not matched to a gene: 5. Germline-derived CDR1 and CDR2 are LGHNA and YNFKEQ. Here the CDR3 reads CASSQARGGPQETQYF. The CDR3 nucleotides are TGTGCCAGCAGCCAAGCCCGCGGGGGGCCCCAAGAGACCCAGTACTTC.